This TCR beta chain is from a study of blood T cells in healthy people across ages (dated by TCRdb to 2015 to 2017). In the study overall: In model experiments, template switching captured about one uniquely barcoded TCR beta cDNA molecule for every two T cells. The study measured age-related changes in TCR beta repertoire diversity using deep sequencing normalized with unique cDNA molecular identifiers. Four age groups were formed from the donors: young (average approximately 17 years), middle-aged (approximately 40), aged (62) and long-lived (less than 85). To avoid experimental bias, donors of different ages were randomly spread across the sequencing lanes. The study analyzed two additional independent replicas of 1 million unique cDNA reads from the same blood draw for two donors, one aged 18 to 30 and one aged 80 or older. Points the paper makes about the study in general: The percentage of naive T cells measured by flow cytometry correlated strongly with observed TCR beta diversity. Estimates of total diversity based on one million sequenced T cells were regarded as lower bounds and as underestimates. Conclusive comparison of naive and antigen-experienced compartments was prevented by the profiling of bulk unsorted PBMCs. Compared with the aged group, the long-lived group had more naive CD4+ T cells, fewer expanded clones and increased TCR diversity, suggesting age selection. Because the CMV infection status of the donors was unknown, age-related changes in expanded clonotypes may potentially have been confounded. Observed TCR beta diversity per million T cells fell roughly linearly with age, and a significant reduction was already apparent by age around 40.

The roughly 39 donors, aged about 6 to 95 years, were systemically healthy Caucasian individuals from Russia. Around 9.7 milliliters of peripheral blood were collected from each donor into EDTA-treated Vacutainer tubes. Ficoll-Paque density-gradient centrifugation was used to isolate PBMCs, with at least 7 million obtained per sample. Trizol reagent was used to extract total RNA from the PBMCs, yielding at least 6 micrograms per sample. For every donor, an aliquot of PBMCs went through flow cytometry to measure the percentages of naive CD45RAhigh/CD27high T cells. As concerns this clonotype: Which antigen it targets is not known. Nothing much larger sits one base from this clone, and base qualities are not available.

The method behind the library was 5' RACE. Sequencing took place on an Illumina HiSeq 2500. A second roughly 6 to 11 cycle PCR used a sample-barcoded 5' primer and a J-beta primer mix. A unique molecular identifier was introduced onto each TCR beta cDNA molecule by a template-switch 5' adaptor carrying 12 random nucleotides. Each sample yielded at least 2.5 million CDR3-containing paired-end reads. The Mint cDNA synthesis kit, primed by a TRBC-specific oligonucleotide, was used to synthesize first-strand cDNA from all RNA. Following uracil-DNA glycosylase treatment, all cDNA underwent a first 18-cycle PCR with the universal primers M1SS and BC2_uni_R. Regarding the original processing steps: For normalization, 1 million high-quality reads, each with a distinct molecular identifier, were randomly selected from each sample. Instead of being binned into consensus sequences, reads that shared molecular identifiers were thrown out. MiTCR, run with a Q25 quality threshold and the strictest error-elimination algorithm, handled CDR3 identification, clonotype clustering and error correction. A nonparametric unseen species model with Euler transformation was used to estimate lower-bound total TCR beta diversity. TCRdb reran the public reads through fastp at Q25 and MiXCR, keeping productive beta chains. Records with the same CDR3 protein are collapsed into one entry carrying the most frequent genes and DNA. V and J calls and clone size were set by TCRdb, not the authors. In all, the sample holds over a million distinct CDR3 sequences, and approximately 59% of those were seen once. Roughly 7% of the sample lies in the top ten.

From the cysteine through the phenylalanine, the CDR3 covers 15 amino acids. Only the CDR3 region is kept as DNA, spanning 45 bases read in frame from base 1. CDR1 LGHDT and CDR2 YNNKEL are derived from the germline V gene (reference sequence). V loses 5 bases of germline sequence and J loses 4 bases, and the interval between the two ends is 18 bases. The clonotype originates from a man between 18 and 35 years old in good health. Sequencing was performed on blood. The chain employs TRBV3-1 and TRBJ2-7, with the D segment identity uncertain. The CDR3 reads CASSISYRVPYEQYF. The DNA sequence is given as TGTGCCAGCAGCATTTCGTACCGGGTCCCTTACGAGCAGTACTTC.